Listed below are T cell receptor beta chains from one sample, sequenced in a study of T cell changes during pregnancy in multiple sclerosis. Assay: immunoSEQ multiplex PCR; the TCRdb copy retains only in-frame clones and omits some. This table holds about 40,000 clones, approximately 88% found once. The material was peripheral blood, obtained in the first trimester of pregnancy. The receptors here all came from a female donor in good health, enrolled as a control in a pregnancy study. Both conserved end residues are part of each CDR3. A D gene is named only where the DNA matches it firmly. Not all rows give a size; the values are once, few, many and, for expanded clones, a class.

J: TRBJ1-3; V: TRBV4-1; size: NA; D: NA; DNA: TGCGCCAGCAGCCACCCCGGTTCCAATAACGGAAACACCATATATTTT; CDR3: CASSHPGSNNGNTIYF
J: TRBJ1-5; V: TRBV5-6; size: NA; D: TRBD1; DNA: TGTGCCAGCAGCTCTACCGGGACAGGTGGAAGCAATCAGCCCCAGCATTTT; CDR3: CASSSTGTGGSNQPQHF
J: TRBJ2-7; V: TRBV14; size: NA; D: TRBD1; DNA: TGTGCCAGCAGCCAAGATAGGACAGGGAGAACGGGGATCGAGCAGTACTTC; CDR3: CASSQDRTGRTGIEQYF
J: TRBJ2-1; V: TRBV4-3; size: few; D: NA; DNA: TGCGCCAGCAGCCCCCAGACCGGGGATAATGAGCAGTTCTTC; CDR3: CASSPQTGDNEQFF
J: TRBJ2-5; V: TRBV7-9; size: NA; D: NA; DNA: TGTGCCAGCAGCTTGGACAGTGGGGAGACCCAGTACTTC; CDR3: CASSLDSGETQYF
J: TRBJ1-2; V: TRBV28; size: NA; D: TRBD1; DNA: TGTGCCAGCAGCGGGACAGGGAAGGGCTACACCTTC; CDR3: CASSGTGKGYTF
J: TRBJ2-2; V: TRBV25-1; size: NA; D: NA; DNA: TGTGCCAGCAGTGAATATGCAGGGGTAACCGGGGAGCTGTTTTTT; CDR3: CASSEYAGVTGELFF
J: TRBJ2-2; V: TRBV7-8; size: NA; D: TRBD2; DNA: TGTGCCAGCAGCCCTCCCAGGGCTAGCGGGGGCCCGAACACCGGGGAGCTGTTTTTT; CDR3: CASSPPRASGGPNTGELFF
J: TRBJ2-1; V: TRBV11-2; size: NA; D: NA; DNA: TGTGCCAGCAGCAACCCCGGCGGCTCCCACAATGAGCAGTTCTTC; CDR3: CASSNPGGSHNEQFF
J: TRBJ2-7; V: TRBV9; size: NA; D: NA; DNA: TGTGCCAGCAGCGTAGGGGGACAAGACTACGAGCAGTACTTC; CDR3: CASSVGGQDYEQYF
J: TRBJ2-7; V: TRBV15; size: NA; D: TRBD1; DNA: TGTGCCACCAGCAGCGAGGACAGGGTCCACGAGCAGTACTTC; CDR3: CATSSEDRVHEQYF
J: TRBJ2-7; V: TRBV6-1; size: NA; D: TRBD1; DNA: TGTGCCAGCAGTGAAGGGAGACAGGGGGCAGAAGAGCAGTACTTC; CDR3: CASSEGRQGAEEQYF
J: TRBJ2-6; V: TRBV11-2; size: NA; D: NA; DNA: TGTGCCAGCAGCTTTTTGGGGGGCTCTGGGGCCAACGTCCTGACTTTC; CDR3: CASSFLGGSGANVLTF
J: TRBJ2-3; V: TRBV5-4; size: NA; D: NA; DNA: TGTGCCAGCAGCTTGGCCCTCGAGCATACGCAGTATTTT; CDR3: CASSLALEHTQYF
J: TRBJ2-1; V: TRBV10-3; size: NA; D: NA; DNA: TGTGCCATCAGTGAGTCGGTAGATAACTACAATGAGCAGTTCTTC; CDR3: CAISESVDNYNEQFF
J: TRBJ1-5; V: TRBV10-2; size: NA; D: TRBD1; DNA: TGCGCCAGCAGTGATGAGGCAGGGGGCAAGGGCCAGCCCCAGCATTTT; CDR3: CASSDEAGGKGQPQHF
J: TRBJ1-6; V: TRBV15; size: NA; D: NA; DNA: TGTGCCACCAGCAGACCGGATAATTCACCCCTCCACTTT; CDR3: CATSRPDNSPLHF
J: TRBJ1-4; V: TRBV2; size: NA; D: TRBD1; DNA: TGTGCCGGAAATGACAGGGCCGCGAGCGAAAAACTGTTTTTT; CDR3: CAGNDRAASEKLFF
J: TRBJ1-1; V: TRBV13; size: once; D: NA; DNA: TGTGCCAGCAGCCGACAGGAGCTAAACACTGAAGCTTTCTTT; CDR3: CASSRQELNTEAFF
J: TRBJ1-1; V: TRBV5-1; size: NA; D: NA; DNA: TGCGCCAGCAGCCCTTTTAGAGGGGGCACTGAAGCTTTCTTT; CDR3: CASSPFRGGTEAFF
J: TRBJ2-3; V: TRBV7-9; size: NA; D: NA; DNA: TGTGCCAGCAGCTTCCAGGGGGGTCCAGATACGCAGTATTTT; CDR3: CASSFQGGPDTQYF
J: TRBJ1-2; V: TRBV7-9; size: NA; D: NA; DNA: TGTGCCAGCAGCCGCCCGTCAGGCAGGTTCTATGGCTACACCTTC; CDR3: CASSRPSGRFYGYTF
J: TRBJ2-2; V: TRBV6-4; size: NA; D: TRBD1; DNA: TGTGCCAGCAACGGACAGGGGGTAAGGTCCGGGGAGCTGTTTTTT; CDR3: CASNGQGVRSGELFF
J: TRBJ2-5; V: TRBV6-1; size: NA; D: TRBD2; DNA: TGTGCCAGCAGCGGTAGAGCGGGGGAAGCGGAGACCCAGTACTTC; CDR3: CASSGRAGEAETQYF
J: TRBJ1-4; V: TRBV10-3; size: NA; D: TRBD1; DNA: TGTGCCATCAGTGATGTAGGGACAGGTCCTAATGAAAAACTGTTTTTT; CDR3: CAISDVGTGPNEKLFF
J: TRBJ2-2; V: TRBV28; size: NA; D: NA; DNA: TGTGCCGGTGGGGGGAGGAACACCGGGGAGCTGTTTTTT; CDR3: CAGGGRNTGELFF
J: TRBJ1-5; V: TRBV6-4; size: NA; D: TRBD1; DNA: TGTGCCAGCAGTGACGGGACAGGGGGACAGCCCCAGCATTTT; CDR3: CASSDGTGGQPQHF
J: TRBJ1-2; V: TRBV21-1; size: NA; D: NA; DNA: TGTGCCAGCAGCAAATGGGGAGGGACAGGGTATGGCTACACCTTC; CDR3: CASSKWGGTGYGYTF
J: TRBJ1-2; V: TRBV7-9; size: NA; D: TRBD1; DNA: TGTGCCAGCAGCCAAGGACAGGACTATGGCTACACCTTC; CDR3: CASSQGQDYGYTF
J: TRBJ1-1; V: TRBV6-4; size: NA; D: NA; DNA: TGTGCCAGCAGTCCCGGGGGGGCCCAGAACACTGAAGCTTTCTTT; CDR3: CASSPGGAQNTEAFF
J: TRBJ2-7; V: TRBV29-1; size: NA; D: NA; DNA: TGCAGCGTTGAGGCCAGGGCAAACGAGCAGTACTTC; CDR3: CSVEARANEQYF
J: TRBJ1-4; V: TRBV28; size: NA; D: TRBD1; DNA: TGTGCCAGCAGCCATTCCGGGACAGCAAATGAAAAACTGTTTTTT; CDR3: CASSHSGTANEKLFF
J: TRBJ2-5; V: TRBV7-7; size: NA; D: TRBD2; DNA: TGTGCCAGCAGCTGGGGGGCTAGCGGGACCCAGGGGACCCAGTACTTC; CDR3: CASSWGASGTQGTQYF
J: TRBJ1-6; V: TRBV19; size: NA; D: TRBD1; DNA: TGTGCCAGTAGTATTGACAGGGGGACGAGTTCACCCCTCCACTTT; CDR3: CASSIDRGTSSPLHF